The 9 T cell receptor beta chains in this list originate from one sample, sequenced in a study of human T cells and chemical hapten exposure. TCRdb re-derived calls from the RACE reads in MiXCR, one entry per CDR3 protein. This sample has approximately 160,000 distinct CDR3 sequences, with around a quarter found just once. Time point of the sample: patch test 3, about 24 weeks after DPC sensitization. Treatment given: therapeutic diphenylcyclopropenone sensitization with weekly scalp DPC. Specimen: whole blood, collected in connection with sensitization to the hapten diphenylcyclopropenone (DPC). These receptors all come from a woman younger than 35 with alopecia areata. Some clones in this sample may be carry-over from other donors' samples.

V gene TRBV29-1 combines with J gene TRBJ2-7; no clear D. Germline-derived CDR1 and CDR2 are SQVTM and ANQGSEA. V lost 7 bases and J 3 bases, leaving 7 bases between the germline ends. The CDR3 is 10 residues long. CDR3 DNA: TGCAGCGCTAGAGACTACGAGCAGTACTTC. It translates to CSARDYEQYF.

This rearrangement joins TRBV30 to TRBJ2-1; unclear D gene. The ends were cut back, 4 bases at V and 2 bases at J, with 12 bases in the middle. This CDR3 is built from 14 residues. Germline V gene sequence: CDR1 GTSNPN, CDR2 SVGIG (reference sequence). The CDR3 reads CAWKPGQPYNEQFF. CDR3 bases: TGTGCCTGGAAACCCGGTCAGCCCTACAATGAGCAGTTCTTC.

CDR3 sequence: CASSGGPNLYEQYF. DNA of the CDR3: TGTGCCAGCAGCGGGGGTCCGAATCTCTACGAGCAGTACTTC. The chain combines TRBV9 with TRBJ2-7; no firm D call. V shed 3 bases and J shed 3 bases, with 13 bases lying between them. CDR3 length: 14 residues. The germline V gene has CDR1 SGDLS and CDR2 YYNGEE.

This clonotype was counted a single time. CDR3 in DNA: TGCAGCGTTGTGAGACTAGCGGGACCCCAAGGAAATGAGCAGTTCTTC. This sequence encodes CSVVRLAGPQGNEQFF. The V and J genes are TRBV29-1 and TRBJ2-1; 11 nucleotides agree with TRBD2. The CDR3 extends over 16 amino acids. Germline V gene data show CDR1 as SQVTM and CDR2 as ANQGSEA. V lost 4 bases and J lost 7; bases outside the gene matches: 12.

This clonotype was seen a handful of times. The chain links TRBV7-9 to TRBJ2-5; 9 bases map to TRBD1. Losses at the gene ends were 5 bases for V and 3 bases for J; bases not matched to a gene: 7. The germline V gene encodes CDR1 SEHNR and CDR2 FQNEAQ (reference sequence). This CDR3 spans 15 amino acids. CDR3 loop: CASSQGQGSKETQYF. The DNA of the CDR3 is TGTGCCAGCAGCCAGGGACAGGGCTCTAAAGAGACCCAGTACTTC.

This clonotype was seen only a few times. The chain recombines TRBV5-8 with TRBJ1-6; no definite D call. The CDR3 consists of 12 residues. Germline-derived CDR1 and CDR2 are SGHTS and YDEGEE. The ends were cut back, 2 bases at V and 7 bases at J, with 4 bases in the middle. CDR3 DNA: TGTGCCAGCAGCTTCTACAATTCACCCCTCCACTTT. Protein product: CASSFYNSPLHF.

V and J are TRBV20-1 and TRBJ1-1; a weak D match, TRBD1 (6 bases). V shed 4 bases and J shed 0 bases, with 12 bases lying between them. Germline V gene lookup returns CDR1 DFQATT and CDR2 SNEGSKA (reference sequence). This CDR3 region has 14 residues. This CDR3 reads CSAKWTALNTEAFF. CDR3 coding DNA: TGCAGTGCTAAATGGACAGCGTTGAACACTGAAGCTTTCTTT.

This clonotype occurred many times. The gene calls are TRBV7-9 and TRBJ2-7; D ambiguous. The ends were cut back, 4 bases at V and 2 bases at J, with 15 bases in the middle. Germline values: CDR1 SEHNR, CDR2 FQNEAQ (reference sequence). This CDR3 contains 15 residues. CDR3 region: CASSSERHRPYEQYF. The CDR3 nucleotides are TGTGCCAGCAGCTCCGAGAGGCACAGACCCTACGAGCAGTACTTC.

There are a few counts of this clonotype. This rearrangement joins TRBV4-3 to TRBJ2-3; 7 bases agree with TRBD2. The CDR3 is 16 amino acids. J gave up 1 base and V 4 bases, and 8 bases lay outside the gene matches. In germline, CDR1 is LGHNA, CDR2 YSLEER. The CDR3 here is CASSLQGGFGTDTQYF. As DNA, the CDR3 is TGCGCCAGCAGCCTCCAGGGAGGGTTCGGCACAGATACGCAGTATTTT.